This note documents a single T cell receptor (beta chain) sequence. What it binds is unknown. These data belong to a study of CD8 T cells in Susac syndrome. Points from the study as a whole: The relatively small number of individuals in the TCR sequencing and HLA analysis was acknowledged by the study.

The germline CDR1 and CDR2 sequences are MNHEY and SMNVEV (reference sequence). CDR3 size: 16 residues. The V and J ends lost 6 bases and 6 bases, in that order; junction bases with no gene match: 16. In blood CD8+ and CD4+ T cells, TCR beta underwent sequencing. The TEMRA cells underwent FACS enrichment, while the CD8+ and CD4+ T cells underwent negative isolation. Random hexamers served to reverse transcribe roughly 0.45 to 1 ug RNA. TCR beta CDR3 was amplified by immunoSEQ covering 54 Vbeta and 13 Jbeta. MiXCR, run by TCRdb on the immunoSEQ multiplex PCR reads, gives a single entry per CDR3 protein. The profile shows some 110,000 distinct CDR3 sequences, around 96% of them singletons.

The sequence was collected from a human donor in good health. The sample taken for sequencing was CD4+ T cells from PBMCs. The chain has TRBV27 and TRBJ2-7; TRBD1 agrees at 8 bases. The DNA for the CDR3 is TGTGCCAGCAGCCTATTATCTCAGGGGGCGACGGGCGAGCAGTACTTC. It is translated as CASSLLSQGATGEQYF.